What follows are 29 T cell receptor beta chains derived from one specimen sequenced in a study of beta chain features in type 1 diabetes. As every portion of the isolated RNA was reverse transcribed, the sequencing read expressed TCRB transcripts. Clones were read by immunoSEQ multiplex PCR, and TCRdb kept only the in-frame ones, dropping some. Among tens of thousands of clones listed, 25% to 35% were seen once. The specimen was stem cell memory CD4+ T cells from blood. These receptors were obtained from a woman younger than 35 in good health.

This sequence joins TRBV14 and TRBJ1-2; D unclear. Germline V gene data show CDR1 as SGHDN and CDR2 as FVKESK. The CDR3 covers 12 residues. V lost 5 bases to trimming and J lost 13 bases, with 17 bases between them. In DNA form, the CDR3 reads TGTGCCAGCAGCTACTCACAGTTAGTCGGCACCTTC. Its translation: CASSYSQLVGTF.

J is TRBJ2-3 and V is TRBV4-3; 7 positions agree with TRBD2. The CDR3 totals 16 residues. The V segment lost 1 base and the J segment 5 bases; nucleotides outside the gene matches: 9. In germline, CDR1 is LGHNA, CDR2 YSLEER. CDR3 nucleotide sequence: TGCGCCAGCAGCCAAGCAGCGGGGTTGCTGGGAGATACGCAGTATTTT. Translated, it gives CASSQAAGLLGDTQYF.

The J gene is TRBJ2-1, the V gene TRBV11-2; tentative D call: TRBD1 (6 bases). This CDR3 has 15 amino acids. V was clipped by 5 bases and J by 0 bases, with 11 bases between them. CDR1 is SGHAT, CDR2 FQNNGV, per germline. The CDR3 region is CASSPDRISYNEQFF. The CDR3 DNA is TGTGCCAGCAGCCCGGACAGAATCTCCTACAATGAGCAGTTCTTC. The complete variable domain, with remaining parts taken from reference TRBV11-2 and TRBJ2-1, reads EAGVAQSPRYKIIEKRQSVAFWCNPISGHATLYWYQQILGQGPKLLIQFQNNGVVDDSQLPKDRFSAERLKGVDSTLKIQPAKLEDSAVYLCASSPDRISYNEQFFGPGTRLTVL.

This clone came up a few times. V and J are TRBV7-9 and TRBJ1-5, with TRBD1 matching over 8 bases. Germline loops: CDR1 SEHNR, CDR2 FQNEAQ (reference sequence). Trimming at V came to 3 bases and at J to 5 bases, leaving 6 bases not matched to a gene. CDR3 length: 15 amino acids. The CDR3 loop reads CASSFGQGADQPQHF. DNA of the CDR3: TGTGCCAGCAGCTTCGGGCAGGGGGCAGATCAGCCCCAGCATTTT. The variable domain in full, with the rest retrieved from reference TRBV7-9 and TRBJ1-5, is DTGVSQNPRHKITKRGQNVTFRCDPISEHNRLYWYRQTLGQGPEFLTYFQNEAQLEKSRLLSDRFSAERPKGSFSTLEIQRTEQGDSAMYLCASSFGQGADQPQHFGDGTRLSIL.

This clone has only a few counts. V is TRBV5-1 and J is TRBJ1-2; TRBD1 is a possible D gene (6 bases). Trimming stripped 4 bases from V and 0 bases from J, with 10 bases between. CDR1 is SGHRS and CDR2 is YFSETQ in the germline V gene. The CDR3 sequence is 14 residues long. The CDR3 DNA follows: TGCGCCAGCAGCGAACAGGGAGCTAACTATGGCTACACCTTC. This gives the protein CASSEQGANYGYTF. Looking up the rest from reference TRBV5-1 and TRBJ1-2 gives the full variable domain: KAGVTQTPRYLIKTRGQQVTLSCSPISGHRSVSWYQQTPGQGLQFLFEYFSETQRNKGNFPGRFSGRQFSNSRSEMNVSTLELGDSALYLCASSEQGANYGYTFGSGTRLTVV.

There are a few counts of this clone. The chain employs TRBV6-6 and TRBJ2-7; possibly TRBD2 for D (6 bases). The germline gives CDR1 MNHNY, CDR2 SVGAGI (reference sequence). The CDR3 runs to 12 residues. V was shortened by 8 bases and J by 2 bases, with 10 bases between the two germline ends. CDR3 in DNA: TGTGCCAGCGGGAGGCGAACCTACGAGCAGTACTTC. Protein product: CASGRRTYEQYF.

The V and J genes are TRBV5-4 and TRBJ2-2; weak D call: TRBD2 (6 bases). In germline, CDR1 is SGHNT, CDR2 YYREEE (reference sequence). The V and J ends lost 4 bases and 4 bases respectively, with 17 bases between them. This CDR3 is 16 amino acids long. Here the CDR3 DNA reads TGTGCCAGCAGCAGGAGTAGCGGTTACTCCACCGGGGAGCTGTTTTTT. Encoded protein: CASSRSSGYSTGELFF.

J is TRBJ1-5 and V is TRBV11-2; D uncertain. The V end was cut by 3 bases, the J end by 4 bases, with 7 bases between. This CDR3 spans 13 amino acids. Germline CDR1 SGHAT, CDR2 FQNNGV. Here the CDR3 DNA reads TGTGCCAGCAGCTTCGAACGGAATCAGCCCCAGCATTTT. Translating gives CASSFERNQPQHF.

This clone was detected only a few times. The chain uses TRBV4-3 and TRBJ2-3; 10 nucleotides match TRBD1. The CDR3 is 14 amino acids. V trimming: 4 bases; J trimming: 5 bases; junction bases outside the gene matches: 3. Germline assignment: CDR1 LGHNA and CDR2 YSLEER. CDR3 sequence: CASSRQGAGDTQYF. The CDR3 bases are TGCGCCAGCAGCCGACAGGGGGCAGGAGATACGCAGTATTTT.

This clone was seen only a few times. The chain is built from TRBV7-2 and TRBJ2-6, with a tentative D call TRBD1 (6 bases). The CDR3 contains 17 residues. The V end lost 3 bases, the J end lost 0 bases, and 12 bases lay between the germline ends. Germline CDR1 is SGHTA and CDR2 is FQGNSA. The CDR3 reads CASSFGQSYSGANVLTF. In nucleotides, the CDR3 is TGTGCCAGCAGCTTCGGACAGTCGTACTCTGGGGCCAACGTCCTGACTTTC.

The V and J genes are TRBV29-1 and TRBJ2-7; D unresolved. CDR3 length: 14 residues. CDR1 and CDR2 from the germline V gene are SQVTM and ANQGSEA. Trimming left V 6 bases short and J 1 base short, with 16 bases between. The CDR3 here is CSVMGAQLSYEQYF. The CDR3 coding sequence is TGCAGCGTGATGGGCGCCCAATTATCCTACGAGCAGTACTTC.

This clone was seen a handful of times. V gene TRBV28 combines with J gene TRBJ2-3; 7 nucleotides match TRBD2. The V and J ends lost 4 bases and 1 base, in that order; junction bases with no gene match: 8. The CDR3 is 16 residues long. CDR1 and CDR2 from the germline V gene are MDHEN and SYDVKM. The CDR3 loop is CASSSPSGHGTDTQYF. CDR3 in DNA: TGTGCCAGCAGTTCCCCTAGCGGACACGGCACAGATACGCAGTATTTT.

In DNA form, the CDR3 reads TGCGCCAGCAGCCAAGGCCGGGCGGGGGCCTCCTACGAGCAGTACTTC. As protein: CASSQGRAGASYEQYF. The V gene is TRBV4-1, the J gene TRBJ2-7, with D perhaps TRBD2 (7 bases). Trimming removed 1 base at V and 0 bases at J, with 13 bases between. Germline V gene data show CDR1 as MGHRA and CDR2 as YSYEKL. The length of the CDR3 is 16 residues.

The gene calls are TRBV7-2 and TRBJ2-7; 13 positions agree with TRBD2. The CDR3 consists of 15 residues. The V segment lost 7 bases and the J segment 2 bases; nucleotides outside the gene matches: 5. Germline loops: CDR1 SGHTA, CDR2 FQGNSA. As DNA, the CDR3 is TGTGCCAGCACCCGACTAGCGGGGGGTCCCTACGAGCAGTACTTC. Translation gives CASTRLAGGPYEQYF.

This clone was observed a handful of times. The CDR3 sequence: CAWSVRLTEKLFF. For the CDR3, the DNA is TGTGCCTGGAGTGTACGACTCACGGAAAAACTGTTTTTT. The chain is built from TRBV30 and TRBJ1-4, with D unresolved. Between the trimmed V and J ends, which lost 0 bases and 8 bases, there was a span of 10 bases. The CDR3 has 13 residues. The germline CDR1 and CDR2 sequences are GTSNPN and SVGIG (reference sequence).

The J gene is TRBJ1-4, the V gene TRBV14; D perhaps matches TRBD1 (5 bases). The CDR3 runs to 13 residues. Looked up from germline, CDR1 is SGHDN and CDR2 is FVKESK. V dropped 8 bases and J dropped 3 bases, with 10 bases sitting between them. The CDR3 sequence is CASGRGANEKLFF. In nucleotides, the CDR3 is TGTGCCAGCGGTCGGGGGGCTAATGAAAAACTGTTTTTT.

The chain employs TRBV5-4 and TRBJ1-1, with D unresolved. V lost 4 bases, J lost 4 bases, and 14 bases lay in between. Germline-derived CDR1 and CDR2 are SGHNT and YYREEE (reference sequence). The CDR3 totals 14 residues. CDR3 sequence: CASSPEATTTEAFF. CDR3 DNA: TGTGCCAGCAGCCCCGAGGCAACAACCACTGAAGCTTTCTTT. Together with reference TRBV5-4 and TRBJ1-1, the CDR3 gives the full variable domain: ETGVTQSPTHLIKTRGQQVTLRCSSQSGHNTVSWYQQALGQGPQFIFQYYREEENGRGNFPPRFSGLQFPNYSSELNVNALELDDSALYLCASSPEATTTEAFFGQGTRLTVV.

The V call is TRBV27, the J call TRBJ1-1; D gene unclear. Trimming pared 4 bases from V and 1 base from J, leaving 10 bases between. The CDR3 length is 14 residues. Per the germline V gene, CDR1 is MNHEY and CDR2 is SMNVEV (reference sequence). Written as DNA, the CDR3 is TGTGCCAGCAGTTATAAACCGGGGAACACTGAAGCTTTCTTT. Its protein product is CASSYKPGNTEAFF.

J is TRBJ1-2 and V is TRBV2; 8 nucleotides agree with TRBD1. Trimming took 6 bases from V and 8 from J; bases not matched to a gene: 8. Germline CDR1 is SNHLY and CDR2 is FYNNEI. This CDR3 comprises 13 residues. The CDR3 nucleotides read TGTGCCAGCAGACTCCTGACAGGGGTCGGCTACACCTTC. Translated, it gives CASRLLTGVGYTF.

This clone has a handful of counts. CDR3 DNA sequence: TGCGCCAGCAGCCAAGATTCAGGGGGAGGACAGCCCCAGCATTTT. Amino acids: CASSQDSGGGQPQHF. The J gene is TRBJ1-5, the V gene TRBV4-3; 7 bases match TRBD1. V lost 0 bases and J lost 7; bases outside the gene matches: 6. Germline-derived CDR1 and CDR2 are LGHNA and YSLEER. The CDR3 runs 15 residues.

The rearrangement joins TRBV19 to TRBJ2-3; D perhaps matches TRBD1 (8 bases). Trimming left V 6 bases short and J 2 bases short, with 15 bases between. The CDR3 sequence is 15 residues long. From germline, CDR1 is LNHDA and CDR2 SQIVND (reference sequence). CDR3 amino acids: CASSGRTGTTDTQYF. The CDR3 nucleotides are TGTGCCAGTAGCGGGAGGACAGGGACCACAGATACGCAGTATTTT. Full variable domain (remainder filled in from reference TRBV19 and TRBJ2-3): DGGITQSPKYLFRKEGQNVTLSCEQNLNHDAMYWYRQDPGQGLRLIYYSQIVNDFQKGDIAEGYSVSREKKESFPLTVTSAQKNPTAFYLCASSGRTGTTDTQYFGPGTRLTVL.

This chain connects TRBV5-1 to TRBJ1-4; a weak D match, TRBD1 (5 bases). The CDR3 is 16 amino acids. The V gene's germline CDR1 is SGHRS and CDR2 YFSETQ. Trimming removed 4 bases at V and 5 bases at J, with 18 bases between. CDR3 in amino acids: CASSPGDSGFNEKLFF. The DNA of the CDR3 is TGCGCCAGCAGCCCCGGGGACTCAGGATTCAATGAAAAACTGTTTTTT.

The chain joins TRBV5-1 to TRBJ2-7; 7 nucleotides agree with TRBD1. Trimming took 2 bases from V and 0 from J; bases not matched to a gene: 2. The CDR3 is 14 residues long. The V gene's germline CDR1 is SGHRS and CDR2 YFSETQ. CDR3 nucleotides: TGCGCCAGCAGCTTCGGACAGGACTCCTACGAGCAGTACTTC. Encoded protein: CASSFGQDSYEQYF.

This clone has a handful of counts. Different DNA sequences within this sample yield the same CDR3. The CDR3 here is CASSQDGTGGYTF. The CDR3 DNA is TGCGCCAGCAGCCAAGACGGGACAGGCGGCTACACCTTC. The chain is built from TRBV4-3 and TRBJ1-2, with TRBD1 identical over 8 bases. Germline CDR1 is LGHNA and CDR2 is YSLEER. Losses at the gene ends were 0 bases for V and 8 bases for J; bases not matched to a gene: 2. The CDR3 covers 13 residues.

The rearrangement uses TRBV18 and TRBJ2-7; D uncertain. The V end was cut by 0 bases, the J end by 2 bases, with 8 bases between. CDR1 and CDR2 (germline): KGHSH, LQKENI. The CDR3 sequence is 14 residues long. The CDR3 DNA reads as TGTGCCAGCTCACCACCGCCGAACACCTACGAGCAGTACTTC. This sequence encodes CASSPPPNTYEQYF.

The chain is built from TRBV11-3 and TRBJ2-1; the D gene is possibly TRBD1 (6 bases). CDR1 and CDR2 (germline): SGHNT, YENEEA. This CDR3 has 15 residues. The ends were cut back, 5 bases at V and 9 bases at J, with 20 bases in the middle. The CDR3 here is CASSPLRGTGTEQFF. The CDR3 DNA follows: TGTGCCAGCAGCCCCCTGAGGGGGACGGGGACTGAGCAGTTCTTC.

The chain employs TRBV10-2 and TRBJ2-1; a weak D match, TRBD1 (7 bases). Trimming took off 7 bases at V and 9 bases at J, with 16 bases between the two ends. The CDR3 consists of 13 residues. From germline, CDR1 is WSHSY and CDR2 SAAADI. CDR3 coding DNA: TGCGCCAGCACCCCAGGGGGAGGCGTTGAGCAGTTCTTC. Translation: CASTPGGGVEQFF.

The CDR3 region is CASSETSGFNEQFF. The CDR3 region has the DNA TGTGCCAGCAGTGAGACTAGCGGGTTCAATGAGCAGTTCTTC. V is TRBV2 and J is TRBJ2-1, with 10 bases lining up with TRBD2. V trimming: 3 bases; J trimming: 6 bases; junction bases outside the gene matches: 2. The CDR3 extends over 14 amino acids. Per germline, CDR1 SNHLY and CDR2 FYNNEI.

The rearrangement links TRBV11-2 to TRBJ2-7; 8 bases match TRBD1. This CDR3 contains 14 residues. V lost 5 bases, J lost 6 bases, and 9 bases stayed unmatched. Germline V lookup: CDR1 SGHAT, CDR2 FQNNGV. Here the CDR3 DNA reads TGTGCCAGCAGCCCTGCCGGACAGGGCTTCGAGCAGTACTTC. As protein: CASSPAGQGFEQYF.